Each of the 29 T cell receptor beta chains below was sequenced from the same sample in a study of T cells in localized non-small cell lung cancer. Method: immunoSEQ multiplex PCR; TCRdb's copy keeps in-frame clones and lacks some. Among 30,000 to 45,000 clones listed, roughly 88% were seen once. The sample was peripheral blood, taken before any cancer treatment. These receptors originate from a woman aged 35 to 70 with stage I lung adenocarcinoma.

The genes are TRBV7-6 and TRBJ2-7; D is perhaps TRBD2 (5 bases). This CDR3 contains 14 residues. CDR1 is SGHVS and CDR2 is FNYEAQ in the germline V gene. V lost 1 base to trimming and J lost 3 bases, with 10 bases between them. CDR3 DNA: TGTGCCAGCAGCTTAGTCGGGAAGGGCTACGAGCAGTACTTC. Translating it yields CASSLVGKGYEQYF.

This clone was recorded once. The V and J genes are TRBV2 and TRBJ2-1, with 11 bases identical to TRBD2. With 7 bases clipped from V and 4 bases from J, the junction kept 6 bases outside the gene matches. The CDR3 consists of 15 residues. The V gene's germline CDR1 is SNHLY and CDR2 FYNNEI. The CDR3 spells CASILLAGEYNEQFF. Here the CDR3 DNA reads TGTGCCAGCATACTACTAGCGGGGGAATACAATGAGCAGTTCTTC.

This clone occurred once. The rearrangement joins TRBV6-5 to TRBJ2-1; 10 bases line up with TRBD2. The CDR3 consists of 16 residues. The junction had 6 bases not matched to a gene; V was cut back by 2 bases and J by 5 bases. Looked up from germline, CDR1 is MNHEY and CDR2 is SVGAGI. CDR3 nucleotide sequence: TGTGCCAGCAGTTACACTGAGCGGGAGGGCGACAATGAGCAGTTCTTC. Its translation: CASSYTEREGDNEQFF.

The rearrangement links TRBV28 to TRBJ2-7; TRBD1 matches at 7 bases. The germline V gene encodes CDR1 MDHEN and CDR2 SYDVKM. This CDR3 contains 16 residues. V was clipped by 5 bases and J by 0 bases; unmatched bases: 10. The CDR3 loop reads CASSGPGTASSYEQYF. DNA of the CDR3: TGTGCCAGCAGTGGGCCTGGGACAGCTTCCTCCTACGAGCAGTACTTC.

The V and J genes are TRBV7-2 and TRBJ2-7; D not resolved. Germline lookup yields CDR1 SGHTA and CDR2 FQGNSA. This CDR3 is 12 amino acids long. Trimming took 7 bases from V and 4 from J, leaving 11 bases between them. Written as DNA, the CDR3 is TGTGCCAGCAACCGCGAACCTTACGAGCAGTACTTC. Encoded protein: CASNREPYEQYF.

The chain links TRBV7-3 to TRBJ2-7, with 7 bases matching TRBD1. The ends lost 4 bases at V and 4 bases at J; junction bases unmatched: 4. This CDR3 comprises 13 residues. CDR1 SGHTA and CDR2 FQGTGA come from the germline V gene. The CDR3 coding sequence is TGTGCCAGCAGCTCGCAACAGGGGTACGAGCAGTACTTC. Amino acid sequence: CASSSQQGYEQYF.

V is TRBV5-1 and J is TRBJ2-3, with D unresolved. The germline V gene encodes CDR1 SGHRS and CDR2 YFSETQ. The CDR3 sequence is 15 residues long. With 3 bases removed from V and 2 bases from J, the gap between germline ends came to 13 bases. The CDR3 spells CASSSPETLTDTQYF. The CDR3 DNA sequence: TGCGCCAGCAGCTCCCCCGAGACTCTCACAGATACGCAGTATTTT.

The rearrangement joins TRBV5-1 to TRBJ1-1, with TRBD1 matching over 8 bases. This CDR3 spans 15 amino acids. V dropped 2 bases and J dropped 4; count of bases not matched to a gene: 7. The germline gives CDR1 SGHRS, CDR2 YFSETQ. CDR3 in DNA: TGCGCCAGCAGCTTTATCGCTACAGGGGGCACTGAAGCTTTCTTT. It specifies CASSFIATGGTEAFF.

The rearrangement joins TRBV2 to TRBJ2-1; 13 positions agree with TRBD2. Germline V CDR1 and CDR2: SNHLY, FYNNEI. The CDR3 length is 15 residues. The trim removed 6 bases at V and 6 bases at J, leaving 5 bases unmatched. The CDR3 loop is CASSELAGGVNEQFF. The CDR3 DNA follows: TGTGCCAGCAGCGAACTAGCGGGAGGGGTCAATGAGCAGTTCTTC.

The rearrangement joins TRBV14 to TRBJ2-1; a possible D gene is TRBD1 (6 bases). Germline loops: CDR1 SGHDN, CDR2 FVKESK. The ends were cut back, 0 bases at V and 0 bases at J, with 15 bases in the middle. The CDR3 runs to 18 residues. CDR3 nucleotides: TGTGCCAGCAGCCAAGATCGGGGACACTTAAGCTCCTACAATGAGCAGTTCTTC. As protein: CASSQDRGHLSSYNEQFF.

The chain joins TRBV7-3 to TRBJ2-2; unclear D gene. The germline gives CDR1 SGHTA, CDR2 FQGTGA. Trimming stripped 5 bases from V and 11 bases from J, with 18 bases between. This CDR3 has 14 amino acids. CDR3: CASSLLTGVSELFF. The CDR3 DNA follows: TGTGCCAGCAGCCTACTTACGGGTGTTAGCGAGCTGTTTTTT.

In DNA form, the CDR3 reads TGTGCCAGCAGCCGCGGGGCTCTGAATACGCAGTATTTT. Residues: CASSRGALNTQYF. V gene TRBV7-9 combines with J gene TRBJ2-3; a weak D match, TRBD2 (6 bases). This CDR3 comprises 13 residues. Between the trimmed V and J ends, which lost 5 bases and 7 bases, there was a span of 13 bases. CDR1 is SEHNR and CDR2 is FQNEAQ in the germline V gene (reference sequence).

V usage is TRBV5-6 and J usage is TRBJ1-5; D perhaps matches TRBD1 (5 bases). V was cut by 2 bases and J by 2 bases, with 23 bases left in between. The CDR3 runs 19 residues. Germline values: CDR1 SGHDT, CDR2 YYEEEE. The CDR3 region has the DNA TGTGCCAGCAGCTTAAATGGGGGAGAGGTATTTTTGGGCAATCAGCCCCAGCATTTT. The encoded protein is CASSLNGGEVFLGNQPQHF.

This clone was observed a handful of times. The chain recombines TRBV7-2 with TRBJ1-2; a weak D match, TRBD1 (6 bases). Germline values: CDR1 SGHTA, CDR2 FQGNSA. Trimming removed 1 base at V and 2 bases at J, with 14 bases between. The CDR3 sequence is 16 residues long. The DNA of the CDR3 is TGTGCCAGCAGCTTAGGGGGACTACAGGGAAACTATGGCTACACCTTC. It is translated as CASSLGGLQGNYGYTF.

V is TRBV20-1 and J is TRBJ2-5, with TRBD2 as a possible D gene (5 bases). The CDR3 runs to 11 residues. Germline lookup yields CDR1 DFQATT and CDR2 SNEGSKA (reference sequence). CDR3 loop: CSASSGRTQYF. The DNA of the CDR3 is TGCAGCGCCAGCAGCGGAAGGACCCAGTACTTC.

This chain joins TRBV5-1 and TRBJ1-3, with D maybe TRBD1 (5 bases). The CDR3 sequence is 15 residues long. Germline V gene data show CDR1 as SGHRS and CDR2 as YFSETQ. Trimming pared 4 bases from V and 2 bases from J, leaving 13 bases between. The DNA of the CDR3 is TGCGCCAGCAGCACGGGGGGACTGACTGGAAACACCATATATTTT. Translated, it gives CASSTGGLTGNTIYF.

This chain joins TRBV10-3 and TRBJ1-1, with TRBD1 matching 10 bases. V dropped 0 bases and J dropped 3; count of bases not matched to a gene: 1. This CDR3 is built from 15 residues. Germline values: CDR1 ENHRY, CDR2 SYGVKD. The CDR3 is CAISESDRGDTEAFF. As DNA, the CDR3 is TGTGCCATCAGTGAGTCGGACAGGGGGGACACTGAAGCTTTCTTT.

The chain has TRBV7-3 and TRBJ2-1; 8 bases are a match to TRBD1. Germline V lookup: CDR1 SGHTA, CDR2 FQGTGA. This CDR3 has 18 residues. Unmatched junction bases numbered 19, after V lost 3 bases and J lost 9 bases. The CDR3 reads CASSLVPLGTGGEGEQFF. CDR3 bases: TGTGCCAGCAGCTTGGTTCCCCTCGGGACAGGAGGAGAGGGTGAGCAGTTCTTC.

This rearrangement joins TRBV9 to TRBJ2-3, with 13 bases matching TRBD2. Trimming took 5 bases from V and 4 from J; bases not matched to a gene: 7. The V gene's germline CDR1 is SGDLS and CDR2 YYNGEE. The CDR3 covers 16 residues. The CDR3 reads CASSAWTSGSADTQYF. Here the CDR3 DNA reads TGTGCCAGCAGTGCATGGACTAGCGGGAGTGCAGATACGCAGTATTTT.

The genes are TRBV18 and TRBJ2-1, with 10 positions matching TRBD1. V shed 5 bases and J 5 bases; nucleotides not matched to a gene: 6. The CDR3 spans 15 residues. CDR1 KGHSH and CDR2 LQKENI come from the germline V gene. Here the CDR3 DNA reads TGTGCCAGCTCAGTAACCGGGACAGGGGACAATGAGCAGTTCTTC. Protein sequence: CASSVTGTGDNEQFF. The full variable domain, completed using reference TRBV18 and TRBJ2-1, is NAGVMQNPRHLVRRRGQEARLRCSPMKGHSHVYWYRQLPEEGLKFMVYLQKENIIDESGMPKERFSAEFPKEGPSILRIQQVVRGDSAAYFCASSVTGTGDNEQFFGPGTRLTVL.

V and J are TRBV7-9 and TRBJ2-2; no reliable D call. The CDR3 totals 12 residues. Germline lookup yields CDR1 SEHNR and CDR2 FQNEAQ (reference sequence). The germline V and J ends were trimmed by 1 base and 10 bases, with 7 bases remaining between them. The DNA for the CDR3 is TGTGCCAGCAGCTTAGTGGCGGTGGAGCTGTTTTTT. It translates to CASSLVAVELFF. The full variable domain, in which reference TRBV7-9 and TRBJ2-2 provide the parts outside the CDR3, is DTGVSQNPRHKITKRGQNVTFRCDPISEHNRLYWYRQTLGQGPEFLTYFQNEAQLEKSRLLSDRFSAERPKGSFSTLEIQRTEQGDSAMYLCASSLVAVELFFGEGSRLTVL.

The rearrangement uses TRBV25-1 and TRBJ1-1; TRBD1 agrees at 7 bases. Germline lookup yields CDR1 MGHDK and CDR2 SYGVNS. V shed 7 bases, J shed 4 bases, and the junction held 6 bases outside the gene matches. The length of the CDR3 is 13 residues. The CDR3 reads CASTRTGATEAFF. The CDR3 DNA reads TGTGCCAGCACCCGAACAGGGGCCACTGAAGCTTTCTTT.

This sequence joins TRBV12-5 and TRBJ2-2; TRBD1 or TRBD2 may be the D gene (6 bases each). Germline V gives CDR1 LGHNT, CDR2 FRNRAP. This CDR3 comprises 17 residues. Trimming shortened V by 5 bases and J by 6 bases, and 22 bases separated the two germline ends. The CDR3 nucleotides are TGTGCTAGTGGTCCGGCTACGGGGGCAGGGACCCCCGGGGAGCTGTTTTTT. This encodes CASGPATGAGTPGELFF.

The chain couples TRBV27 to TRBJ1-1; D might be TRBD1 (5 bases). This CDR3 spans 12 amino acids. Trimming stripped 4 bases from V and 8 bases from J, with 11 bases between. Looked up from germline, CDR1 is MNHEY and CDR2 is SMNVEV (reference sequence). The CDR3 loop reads CASSSRGDEAFF. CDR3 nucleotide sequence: TGTGCCAGCAGTTCCCGAGGGGACGAAGCTTTCTTT.

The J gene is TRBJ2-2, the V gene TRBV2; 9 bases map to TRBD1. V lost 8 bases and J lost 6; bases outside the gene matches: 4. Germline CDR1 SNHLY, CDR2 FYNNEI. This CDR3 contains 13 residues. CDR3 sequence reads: CASCRQGAGELFF. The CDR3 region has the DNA TGTGCCAGCTGCCGACAGGGGGCCGGGGAGCTGTTTTTT.

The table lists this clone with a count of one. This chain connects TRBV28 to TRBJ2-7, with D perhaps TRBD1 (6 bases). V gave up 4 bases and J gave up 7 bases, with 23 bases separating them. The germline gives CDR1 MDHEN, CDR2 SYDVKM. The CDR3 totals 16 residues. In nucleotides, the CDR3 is TGTGCCAGCAGTTCCCCAGGGGCCCTTATGAGGAGGGAGCAGTACTTC. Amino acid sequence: CASSSPGALMRREQYF. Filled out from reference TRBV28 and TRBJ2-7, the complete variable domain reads DVKVTQSSRYLVKRTGEKVFLECVQDMDHENMFWYRQDPGLGLRLIYFSYDVKMKEKGDIPEGYSVSREKKERFSLILESASTNQTSMYLCASSSPGALMRREQYFGPGTRLTVT.

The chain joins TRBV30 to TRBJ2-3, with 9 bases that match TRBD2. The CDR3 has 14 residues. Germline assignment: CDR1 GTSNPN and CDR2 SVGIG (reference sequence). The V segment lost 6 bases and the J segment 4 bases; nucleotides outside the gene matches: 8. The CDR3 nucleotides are TGTGCCTGTCTAGCGGGACCCGTTCCAGATACGCAGTATTTT. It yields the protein CACLAGPVPDTQYF.

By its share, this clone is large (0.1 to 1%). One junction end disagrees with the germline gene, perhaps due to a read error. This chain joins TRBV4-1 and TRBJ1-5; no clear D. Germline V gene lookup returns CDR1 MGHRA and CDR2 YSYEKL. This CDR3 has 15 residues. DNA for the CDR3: TGCGCCAGCGCACGGTTGGACGAGGGCAACCAGCCCCAGCATTTT. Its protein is CASARLDEGNQPQHF.

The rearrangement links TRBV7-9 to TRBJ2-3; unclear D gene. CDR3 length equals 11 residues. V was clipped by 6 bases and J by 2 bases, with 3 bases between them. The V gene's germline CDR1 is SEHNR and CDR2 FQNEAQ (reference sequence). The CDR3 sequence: CASRNTDTQYF. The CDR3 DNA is TGTGCCAGCAGGAACACAGATACGCAGTATTTT.